Only one count was recorded for the clone carrying this T cell receptor (beta chain). V lost 5 bases to trimming and J lost 2 bases, with 11 bases between them. Germline CDR1 reads KGHSH; CDR2 reads LQKENI. This CDR3 contains 14 residues. Per the original data handling: Counts of nucleated cells, estimated from reference gene primer amplification, were obtained. Data came from immunoSEQ multiplex PCR; TCRdb stores just in-frame clones and leaves some out. V, J and clone size derive from that table, while D and trimming were established from the DNA sequence. Of approximately 170,000 clones listed, around nine tenths are singletons. The entry originates in a study of blood T cell repertoires in COVID-19. At the level of the study: Samples came from the United States, Italy and Spain, spanning acute and convalescent COVID-19. PBMCs, B-cell-depleted T cells, or T cells provided the cDNA or gDNA that made up the material.

The sequenced material came from peripheral blood. V usage is TRBV18 and J usage is TRBJ2-3; TRBD2 might be the D (5 bases). The clonotype originates from a man aged 70-80 years with acute or convalescent COVID-19. CDR3 protein: CASSLSGITDTQYF. The CDR3 coding sequence is TGTGCCAGCTCATTATCCGGGATCACAGATACGCAGTATTTT.